This T cell receptor (beta chain) was observed in a study of T cells after yellow fever vaccination. From the 5' RACE reads, TCRdb called clonotypes with MiXCR, one entry per CDR3 protein. The sample includes some 550,000 distinct CDR3 sequences, approximately 21% of them seen just once. The CDR3 sequence is 16 residues long. The germline CDR1 and CDR2 sequences are DFQATT and SNEGSKA (reference sequence). The ends were cut back, 6 bases at V and 3 bases at J, with 24 bases in the middle. In this sample, this clonotype turned up a few times. This chain uses TRBV20-1 with TRBJ2-7; D tentatively reads TRBD1 or TRBD2 (8 bases each). The receptor was derived from a man aged 25-45 years who received the YFV17D yellow fever vaccine. This sample comprised PBMCs, obtained 15 days after the yellow fever booster vaccination. The CDR3 region has the DNA TGCAGTGCCACCCCCAGGGGGCTAGCGGGCCGCTACGAGCAGTACTTC. This codes for CSATPRGLAGRYEQYF.